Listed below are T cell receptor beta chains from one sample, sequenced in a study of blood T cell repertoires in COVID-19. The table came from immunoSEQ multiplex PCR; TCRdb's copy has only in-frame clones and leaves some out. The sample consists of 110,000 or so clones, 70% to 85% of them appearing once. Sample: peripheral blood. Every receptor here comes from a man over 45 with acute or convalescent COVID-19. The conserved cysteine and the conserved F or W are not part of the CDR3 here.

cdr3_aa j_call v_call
ASSLWQGENSPLH TRBJ1-6 TRBV5-1
ASSTSGTKEF TRBJ2-1 TRBV7-9
ASSQDLRAGGPYNEQF TRBJ2-1 TRBV3-1/TRBV3-2
ASSQGDYRSMTNVQF TRBJ2-1 TRBV3-1/TRBV3-2
ASSPRAGGNQPQH TRBJ1-5 TRBV7-9
ASSRTSGGYNEQF TRBJ2-1 TRBV7-9
ASSVGRQDEKLF TRBJ1-4 TRBV9
SALDRGGGEKLF TRBJ1-4 TRBV29-1
SVERQGGAGYT TRBJ1-2 TRBV29-1
ASSLVREGELF TRBJ2-2 TRBV11-3
ASSLDRALGGYT TRBJ1-2 TRBV13
AWSVQYGYT TRBJ1-2 TRBV30
ASSGPGDTQY TRBJ2-3 TRBV11-2
ASSPLGQGTTGELF TRBJ2-2 TRBV3-1/TRBV3-2
ASSLVTGGDYEQY TRBJ2-7 TRBV13
ASSPKTPGQGHFQETQY TRBJ2-5 TRBV27
ASSPLRSGGGYNEQF TRBJ2-1 TRBV18
ASSFGQASFANEKLF TRBJ1-4 TRBV5-1
ASSPPGGETQY TRBJ2-5 TRBV18
ASSPGTAQGETQY TRBJ2-5 TRBV28
ASSPSKWGTNEKLF TRBJ1-4 TRBV7-9
ASSQEPGLLKETQY TRBJ2-5 TRBV3-1/TRBV3-2
ASSHEQGGNTIY TRBJ1-3 TRBV13
ASSQAGDRKLTYEQY TRBJ2-7 TRBV3-1/TRBV3-2
ASMLGLTGGYT TRBJ1-2 TRBV2
ASSQGNGANVLT TRBJ2-6 TRBV25-1
ASSPWDRAQETQY TRBJ2-5 TRBV18
AISVERATGELF TRBJ2-2 TRBV10-3
AIRDYADTQY TRBJ2-3 TRBV10-3
ASSLAVSFAGSSYEQY TRBJ2-7 TRBV5-6
ASSMTSGYNEQF TRBJ2-1 TRBV19
ASSSDRGGWNEQF TRBJ2-1 TRBV5-4
ASSSGLAGREQY TRBJ2-7 TRBV5-6
AIELDYNEQF TRBJ2-1 TRBV10-3
ASGQQGLGGYT TRBJ1-2 TRBV25-1
ASSADYLSSYEQY TRBJ2-7 TRBV9
ASRAGHHANYGYT TRBJ1-2 TRBV6-5
ASSLSGRYETQY TRBJ2-5 TRBV7-7
ASSEQEGRWDQPQH TRBJ1-5 TRBV6-1
ASSPPTGVDTQY TRBJ2-3 TRBV9
AWSPGQASNQPQH TRBJ1-5 TRBV30
ASSWPPGQGNQPQH TRBJ1-5 TRBV6-5
ASSFLGQAAYEQY TRBJ2-7 TRBV7-8
AISEREGSYEQY TRBJ2-7 TRBV10-3
ASSEGPGYNEQF TRBJ2-1 TRBV23-1
ASSLGGGPLGEQY TRBJ2-7 TRBV5-6
ASSQDSGGWGTDTQY TRBJ2-3 TRBV4-2
ASSTLPGGENIQY TRBJ2-4 TRBV19
ASSLQAGGTYEQY TRBJ2-7 TRBV7-3
ASSPRVDSSNYGYT TRBJ1-2 TRBV9